The 3 T cell receptor beta chains reported below all come from one sample, sequenced in a study of cytomegalovirus exposure and HLA in healthy donors. PCR amplification relied on 60 Vbeta primers (plus 13 Jbeta primers). Sequenced by immunoSEQ multiplex PCR; TCRdb stores in-frame clones only, minus some. The table shows 120,000 or so clones, with approximately 80% occurring only once. Sequencing was performed on PBMCs. The receptors were sampled from a male donor in good health and CMV-seronegative.

The chain carries TRBV6-5 and TRBJ2-1; TRBD1 matches 10 bases. Trimming at V came to 5 bases and at J to 7 bases, leaving 8 bases not matched to a gene. Germline loops: CDR1 MNHEY, CDR2 SVGAGI. The CDR3 sequence is 15 residues long. DNA for the CDR3: TGTGCCAGCAGTGCCCGACAGGGGGCGCAAAATGAGCAGTTCTTC. The encoded protein is CASSARQGAQNEQFF.

The genes are TRBV5-6 and TRBJ2-2; 7 bases are shared with TRBD2. The J segment lost 1 base and the V segment lost 3 bases, leaving 3 bases of the junction unmatched. The CDR3 length is 15 residues. Germline loops: CDR1 SGHDT, CDR2 YYEEEE. CDR3 in DNA: TGTGCCAGCAGCTGGAGGGAGGGGAACACCGGGGAGCTGTTTTTT. It is translated as CASSWREGNTGELFF.

This clone was recorded only once. The genes are TRBV6-5 and TRBJ1-2, with 10 bases fitting TRBD1. The V gene end was trimmed by 4 bases and the J gene end by 5 bases; junction bases not matched to a gene: 10. CDR3 length equals 16 residues. Germline assignment: CDR1 MNHEY and CDR2 SVGAGI. Written as DNA, the CDR3 is TGTGCCAGCAGTTCCCCCTCGACAGGGGGCTGGTATGGCTACACCTTC. Its translation: CASSSPSTGGWYGYTF.